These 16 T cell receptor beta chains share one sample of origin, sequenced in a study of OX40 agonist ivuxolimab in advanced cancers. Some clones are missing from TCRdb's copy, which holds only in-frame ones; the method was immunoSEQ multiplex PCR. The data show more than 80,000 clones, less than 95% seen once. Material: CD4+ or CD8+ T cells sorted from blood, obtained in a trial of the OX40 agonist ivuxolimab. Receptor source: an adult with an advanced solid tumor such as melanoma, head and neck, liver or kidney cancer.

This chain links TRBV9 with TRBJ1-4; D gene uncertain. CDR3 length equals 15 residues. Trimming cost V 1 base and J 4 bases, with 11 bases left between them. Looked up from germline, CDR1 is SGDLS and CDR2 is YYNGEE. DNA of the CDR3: TGTGCCAGCAGCGTATACGATCTCAGTAATGAAAAACTGTTTTTT. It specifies CASSVYDLSNEKLFF.

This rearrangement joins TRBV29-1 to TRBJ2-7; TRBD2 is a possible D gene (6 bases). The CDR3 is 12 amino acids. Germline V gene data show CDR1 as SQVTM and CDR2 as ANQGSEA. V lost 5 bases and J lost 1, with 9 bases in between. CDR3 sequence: CSVKRESYEQYF. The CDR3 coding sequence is TGCAGCGTTAAACGGGAGTCCTACGAGCAGTACTTC.

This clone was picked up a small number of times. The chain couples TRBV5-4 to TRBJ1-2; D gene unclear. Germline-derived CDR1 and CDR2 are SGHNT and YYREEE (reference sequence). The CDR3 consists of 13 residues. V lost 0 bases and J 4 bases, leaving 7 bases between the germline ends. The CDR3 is CASSLAATYGYTF. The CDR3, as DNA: TGTGCCAGCAGCTTGGCGGCTACCTATGGCTACACCTTC.

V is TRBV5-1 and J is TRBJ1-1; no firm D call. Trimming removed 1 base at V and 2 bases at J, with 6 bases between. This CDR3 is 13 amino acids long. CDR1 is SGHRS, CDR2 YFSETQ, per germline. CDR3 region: CASSLLGNTEAFF. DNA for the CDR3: TGCGCCAGCAGCTTGCTAGGCAACACTGAAGCTTTCTTT.

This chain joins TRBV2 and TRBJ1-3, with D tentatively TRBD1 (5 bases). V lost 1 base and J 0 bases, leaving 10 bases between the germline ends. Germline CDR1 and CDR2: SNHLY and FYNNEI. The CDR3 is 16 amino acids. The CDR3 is CASSEGDGFSGNTIYF. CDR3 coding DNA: TGTGCCAGCAGTGAAGGGGACGGCTTCTCTGGAAACACCATATATTTT.

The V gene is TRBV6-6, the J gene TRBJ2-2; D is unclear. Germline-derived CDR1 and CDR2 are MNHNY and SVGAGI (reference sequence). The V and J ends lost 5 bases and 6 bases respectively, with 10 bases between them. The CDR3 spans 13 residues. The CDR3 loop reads CASSPGVAGELFF. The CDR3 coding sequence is TGTGCCAGCAGTCCCGGCGTCGCCGGGGAGCTGTTTTTT.

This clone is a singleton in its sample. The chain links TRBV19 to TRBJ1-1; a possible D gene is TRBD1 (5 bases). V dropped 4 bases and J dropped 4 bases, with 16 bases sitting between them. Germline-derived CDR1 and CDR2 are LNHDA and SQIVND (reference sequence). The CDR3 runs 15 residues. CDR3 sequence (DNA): TGTGCCAGTAGTACCTCGGGGGGTAGGGGCACTGAAGCTTTCTTT. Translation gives CASSTSGGRGTEAFF.

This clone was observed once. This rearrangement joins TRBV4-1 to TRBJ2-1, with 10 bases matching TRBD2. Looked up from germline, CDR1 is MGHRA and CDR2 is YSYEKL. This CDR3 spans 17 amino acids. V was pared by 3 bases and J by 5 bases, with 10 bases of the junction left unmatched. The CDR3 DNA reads TGCGCCAGCAGCCACAAAGATGGACTAGCGGTTAACAATGAGCAGTTCTTC. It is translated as CASSHKDGLAVNNEQFF.

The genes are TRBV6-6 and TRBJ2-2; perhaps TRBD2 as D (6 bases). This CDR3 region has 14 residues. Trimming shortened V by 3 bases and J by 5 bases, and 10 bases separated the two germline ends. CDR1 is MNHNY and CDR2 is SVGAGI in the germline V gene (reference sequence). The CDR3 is CASSYMRGTGELFF. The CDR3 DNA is TGTGCCAGCAGTTATATGCGGGGTACCGGGGAGCTGTTTTTT.

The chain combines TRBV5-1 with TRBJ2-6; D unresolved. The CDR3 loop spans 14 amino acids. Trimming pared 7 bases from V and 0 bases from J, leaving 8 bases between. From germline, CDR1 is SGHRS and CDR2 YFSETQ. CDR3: CASRPNSGANVLTF. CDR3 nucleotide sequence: TGCGCCAGCCGTCCAAACTCTGGGGCCAACGTCCTGACTTTC. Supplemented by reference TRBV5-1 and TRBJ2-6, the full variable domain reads KAGVTQTPRYLIKTRGQQVTLSCSPISGHRSVSWYQQTPGQGLQFLFEYFSETQRNKGNFPGRFSGRQFSNSRSEMNVSTLELGDSALYLCASRPNSGANVLTFGAGSRLTVL.

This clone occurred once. The CDR3 nucleotides are TGTGCCAGCTCACCAAGGGGTGCTGAGGAAAAACTGTTTTTT. It encodes CASSPRGAEEKLFF. The chain uses TRBV18 and TRBJ1-4, with a weak D call TRBD1 (5 bases). The ends were cut back, 2 bases at V and 8 bases at J, with 12 bases in the middle. Germline V gives CDR1 KGHSH, CDR2 LQKENI. The CDR3 is 14 amino acids. The entire variable domain, with the rest obtained from reference TRBV18 and TRBJ1-4, is as follows: NAGVMQNPRHLVRRRGQEARLRCSPMKGHSHVYWYRQLPEEGLKFMVYLQKENIIDESGMPKERFSAEFPKEGPSILRIQQVVRGDSAAYFCASSPRGAEEKLFFGSGTQLSVL.

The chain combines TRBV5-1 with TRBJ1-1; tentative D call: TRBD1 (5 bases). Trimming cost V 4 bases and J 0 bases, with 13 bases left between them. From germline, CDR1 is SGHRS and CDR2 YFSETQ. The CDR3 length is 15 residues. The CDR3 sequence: CASSRQGALNTEAFF. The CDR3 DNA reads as TGCGCCAGCAGCCGACAAGGGGCACTGAACACTGAAGCTTTCTTT.

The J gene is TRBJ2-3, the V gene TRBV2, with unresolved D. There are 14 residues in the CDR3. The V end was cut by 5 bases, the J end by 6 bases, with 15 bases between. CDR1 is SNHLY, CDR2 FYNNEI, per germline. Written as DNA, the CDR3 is TGTGCCAGCAGTTTGAGAGTCCCCGCGGATACGCAGTATTTT. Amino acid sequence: CASSLRVPADTQYF.

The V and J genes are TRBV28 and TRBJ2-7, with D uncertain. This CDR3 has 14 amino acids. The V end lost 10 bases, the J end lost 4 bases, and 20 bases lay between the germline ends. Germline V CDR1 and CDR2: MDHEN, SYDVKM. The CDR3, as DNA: TGTGCCACCCAGTCTCCGAGTCCCCCGTACGAGCAGTACTTC. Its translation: CATQSPSPPYEQYF. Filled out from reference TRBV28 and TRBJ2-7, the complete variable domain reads DVKVTQSSRYLVKRTGEKVFLECVQDMDHENMFWYRQDPGLGLRLIYFSYDVKMKEKGDIPEGYSVSREKKERFSLILESASTNQTSMYLCATQSPSPPYEQYFGPGTRLTVT.

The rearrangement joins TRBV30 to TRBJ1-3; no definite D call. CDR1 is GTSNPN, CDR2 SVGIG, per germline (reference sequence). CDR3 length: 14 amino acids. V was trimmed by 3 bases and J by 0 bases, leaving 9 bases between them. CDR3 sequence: CAWRTVNSGNTIYF. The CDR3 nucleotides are TGTGCCTGGAGGACGGTGAACTCTGGAAACACCATATATTTT.

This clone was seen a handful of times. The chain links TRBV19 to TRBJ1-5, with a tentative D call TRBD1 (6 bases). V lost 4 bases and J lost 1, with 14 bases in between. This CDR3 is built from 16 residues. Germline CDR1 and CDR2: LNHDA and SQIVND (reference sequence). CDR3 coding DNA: TGTGCCAGTAGTAGGACAACAGGGAACAGCAATCAGCCCCAGCATTTT. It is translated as CASSRTTGNSNQPQHF.